This T cell receptor (beta chain) originates from a study of cytotoxic CD8 clonotypes in ibrutinib-treated CLL. Study-level findings and limits: Before falling back toward baseline at progression, clonality had risen at the time of ibrutinib response.

Generated by immunoSEQ multiplex PCR, the TCRdb table keeps only in-frame clones and is missing some. This table holds 150,000 or so clones, around 76% found once. Points on this clone: Its specificity is unknown.

V was shortened by 5 bases and J by 6 bases, with 19 bases between the two germline ends. Germline V gives CDR1 LNHDA, CDR2 SQIVND (reference sequence). The CDR3 contains 16 residues. The sequence derives from a human donor with chronic lymphocytic leukemia. The chain recombines TRBV19 with TRBJ2-2; D is perhaps TRBD1 (5 bases). Sequencing was performed on PBMCs, taken after 24 months of ibrutinib treatment. CDR3 coding DNA: TGTGCCAGTAGTCCCGGCCTCTTCAGGGTTCCCGGGGAGCTGTTTTTT. Translating gives CASSPGLFRVPGELFF.